What follows are 14 T cell receptor beta chains derived from one specimen sequenced in a study of human T cells and chemical hapten exposure. TCRdb called the RACE reads again in MiXCR, with one record for every CDR3 protein. Of approximately 110,000 distinct CDR3 sequences listed, approximately 11% are singletons. Time point described: patch test 1, 2 weeks after DPC sensitization. Stated treatment: therapeutic diphenylcyclopropenone sensitization with weekly scalp DPC. The sample in question was whole blood, obtained in connection with sensitization to the hapten diphenylcyclopropenone (DPC). These receptors originate from a woman between 40 and 50 years old with alopecia areata. Some clones in this sample may be carry-over from other donors' samples.

This clonotype was recorded at least ten times. Germline is not matched at one junction end, which may reflect a read error. The rearrangement links TRBV7-7 to TRBJ2-5, with D perhaps matching TRBD2 (5 bases). CDR1 and CDR2 (germline): SSHAT, FNYEAQ (reference sequence). This CDR3 is 14 amino acids long. The CDR3 sequence: CASSYAGTQETQYF. The DNA of the CDR3 is TGTGCTAGCAGCTACGCGGGTACTCAAGAGACCCAGTACTTC.

This clonotype turned up a few times. In DNA form, the CDR3 reads TGTGCCAGCAGTTTACCGGGTTCAGTCAAGTGGTACACCTTC. Protein: CASSLPGSVKWYTF. The chain recombines TRBV28 with TRBJ1-2, with unresolved D. The germline V and J ends were trimmed by 2 bases and 11 bases, with 18 bases remaining between them. Germline lookup yields CDR1 MDHEN and CDR2 SYDVKM. The CDR3 consists of 14 residues.

This clonotype was seen a handful of times. The CDR3 protein is CSATASYEQYF. CDR3 nucleotide sequence: TGCAGTGCCACTGCCTCCTACGAGCAGTACTTC. The chain carries TRBV20-1 and TRBJ2-7; D gene ambiguous. The V and J ends lost 6 bases and 0 bases respectively, with 6 bases between them. Germline V gene lookup returns CDR1 DFQATT and CDR2 SNEGSKA (reference sequence). The CDR3 spans 11 residues.

This clonotype was seen only a few times. The rearrangement uses TRBV4-3 and TRBJ1-1; a weak D match, TRBD1 (5 bases). Germline assignment: CDR1 LGHNA and CDR2 YSLEER. The CDR3 runs to 14 residues. The germline V and J ends were trimmed by 1 base and 6 bases, with 12 bases remaining between them. CDR3 DNA: TGCGCCAGCAGCCAAGGACAGTCCCTCTCTGAAGCTTTCTTT. Translation: CASSQGQSLSEAFF.

This clonotype was counted at least ten times. The chain carries TRBV20-1 and TRBJ2-7, with D possibly matching TRBD1 (7 bases). Germline CDR1 is DFQATT and CDR2 is SNEGSKA (reference sequence). CDR3 length: 14 amino acids. Trimming left V 3 bases short and J 3 bases short, with 15 bases between. The CDR3 protein is CSARSDRDFYEQYF. In nucleotides, the CDR3 is TGCAGTGCTAGGTCCGACAGGGACTTCTACGAGCAGTACTTC.

The chain couples TRBV2 to TRBJ2-7; D gene uncertain. This CDR3 is 12 amino acids long. CDR1 is SNHLY and CDR2 is FYNNEI in the germline V gene. The V gene lost 8 bases and the J gene lost 0 bases, with 8 bases spanning the gap. In DNA form, the CDR3 reads TGTGCCAGCGTCCCCATCTCCTACGAGCAGTACTTC. It is translated as CASVPISYEQYF.

This clonotype was seen a few times. This chain connects TRBV29-1 to TRBJ2-6; no definite D call. The germline V gene encodes CDR1 SQVTM and CDR2 ANQGSEA. This CDR3 has 14 residues. V was pared by 4 bases and J by 4 bases, with 11 bases between. The CDR3: CSVASDAGANVLTF. CDR3 bases: TGCAGCGTTGCCTCCGATGCCGGGGCCAACGTCCTGACTTTC.

This clonotype has only a few counts. This chain links TRBV7-2 with TRBJ2-7, with D maybe TRBD1 (6 bases). V gave up 8 bases and J gave up 1 base, with 15 bases separating them. CDR3 size: 14 residues. Germline CDR1 SGHTA, CDR2 FQGNSA. CDR3 sequence reads: CASSRDTASYEQYF. CDR3 coding DNA: TGTGCCAGCTCCCGGGACACAGCTTCCTACGAGCAGTACTTC.

The sample holds many counts of this clonotype. This chain links TRBV6-1 with TRBJ2-1, with 8 bases identical to TRBD1. The CDR3 has 14 residues. The V gene's germline CDR1 is MNHNS and CDR2 SASEGT. The J segment lost 9 bases and the V segment lost 6 bases, leaving 10 bases of the junction unmatched. CDR3 nucleotide sequence: TGTGCCAGCAGAGCCGGGACAGGAGGGGGTGAGCAGTTCTTC. This gives the protein CASRAGTGGGEQFF.

The J gene is TRBJ2-3, the V gene TRBV7-2; no reliable D call. Trimming removed 3 bases at V and 4 bases at J, with 11 bases between. The CDR3 is 14 amino acids. Germline values: CDR1 SGHTA, CDR2 FQGNSA. The CDR3 is CASSFIRVPDTQYF. The CDR3 bases are TGTGCCAGCAGCTTCATTAGGGTCCCAGATACGCAGTATTTT.

This clonotype was seen only a few times. This chain uses TRBV7-6 with TRBJ2-2; 8 bases fit TRBD1. Trimming took 4 bases from V and 4 from J; bases not matched to a gene: 5. CDR3 length equals 15 residues. Germline V gene data show CDR1 as SGHVS and CDR2 as FNYEAQ. CDR3 amino acids: CASSSGGSGTGELFF. The CDR3 nucleotides are TGTGCCAGCAGCTCAGGGGGCTCTGGCACCGGGGAGCTGTTTTTT. Full variable domain (remainder filled in from reference TRBV7-6 and TRBJ2-2): GAGVSQSPRYKVTKRGQDVALRCDPISGHVSLYWYRQALGQGPEFLTYFNYEAQQDKSGLPNDRFSAERPEGSISTLTIQRTEQRDSAMYRCASSSGGSGTGELFFGEGSRLTVL.

CDR3 nucleotides: TGTGCCAGCAGCCCCGGGACAGGGTATAACTATGGCTACACCTTC. Translating gives CASSPGTGYNYGYTF. The chain employs TRBV12-3 or TRBV12-4 and TRBJ1-2; 9 bases are shared with TRBD1. The V segment lost 6 bases and the J segment 1 base; nucleotides outside the gene matches: 6. This CDR3 spans 15 amino acids.

The sample holds many counts of this clonotype. For the CDR3, the DNA is TGTGCCAGCAGTTACTCCGGGACAGGGGATCTTAGAAATCAGCCCCAGCATTTT. It codes for CASSYSGTGDLRNQPQHF. This chain links TRBV6-2 or TRBV6-3 with TRBJ1-5; 10 bases are shared with TRBD1. With V trimmed by 0 bases and J by 4 bases, 9 bases remained unmatched. Germline V gives CDR1 MNHEY, CDR2 SVGEGT. This CDR3 has 18 amino acids.

This clonotype was seen only a few times. V gene TRBV28 combines with J gene TRBJ1-5, with 10 bases lining up with TRBD1. The CDR3 covers 14 residues. The V and J ends lost 6 bases and 6 bases, in that order; junction bases with no gene match: 5. The V gene's germline CDR1 is MDHEN and CDR2 SYDVKM. The DNA for the CDR3 is TGTGCCAGCAGAGGGACAGGGGAAGCTCAGCCCCAGCATTTT. Its protein is CASRGTGEAQPQHF.